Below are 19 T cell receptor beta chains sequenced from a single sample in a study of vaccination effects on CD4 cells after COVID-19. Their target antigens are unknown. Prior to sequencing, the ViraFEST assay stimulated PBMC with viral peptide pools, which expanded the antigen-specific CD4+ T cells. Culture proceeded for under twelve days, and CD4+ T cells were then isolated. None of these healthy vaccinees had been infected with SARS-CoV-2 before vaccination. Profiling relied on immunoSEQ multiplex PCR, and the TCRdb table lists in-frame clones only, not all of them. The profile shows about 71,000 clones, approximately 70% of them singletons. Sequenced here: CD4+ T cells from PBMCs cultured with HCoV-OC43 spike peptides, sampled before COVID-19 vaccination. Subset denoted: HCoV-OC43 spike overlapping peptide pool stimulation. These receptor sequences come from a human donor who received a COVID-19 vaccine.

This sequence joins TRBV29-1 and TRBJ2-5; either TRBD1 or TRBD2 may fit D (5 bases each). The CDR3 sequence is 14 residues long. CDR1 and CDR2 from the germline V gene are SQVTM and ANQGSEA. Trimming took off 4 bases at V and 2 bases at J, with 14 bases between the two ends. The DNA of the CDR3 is TGCAGCGTTGCAATCGGGACGTATCAAGAGACCCAGTACTTC. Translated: CSVAIGTYQETQYF.

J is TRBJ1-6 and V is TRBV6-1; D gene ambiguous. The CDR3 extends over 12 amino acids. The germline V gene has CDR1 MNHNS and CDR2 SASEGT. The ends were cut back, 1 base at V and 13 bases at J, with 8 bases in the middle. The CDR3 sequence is CASSEGLYPLHF. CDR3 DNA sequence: TGTGCCAGCAGTGAAGGTCTATACCCCCTCCACTTT.

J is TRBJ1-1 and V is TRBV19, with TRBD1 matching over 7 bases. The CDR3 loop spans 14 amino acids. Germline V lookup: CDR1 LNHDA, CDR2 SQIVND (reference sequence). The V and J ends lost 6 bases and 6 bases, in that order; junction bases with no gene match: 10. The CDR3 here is CASSTQGQIAEAFF. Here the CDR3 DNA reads TGTGCCAGTAGCACGCAGGGACAGATCGCTGAAGCTTTCTTT.

The chain's CDR3 is CASSPTSGGQTQYF. The CDR3 bases are TGTGCCAGCAGTCCGACTAGCGGGGGGCAGACCCAGTACTTC. V and J are TRBV27 and TRBJ2-5; 13 bases are shared with TRBD2. The J segment lost 6 bases and the V segment lost 5 bases, leaving 3 bases of the junction unmatched. The CDR3 covers 14 residues. Per the germline V gene, CDR1 is MNHEY and CDR2 is SMNVEV (reference sequence).

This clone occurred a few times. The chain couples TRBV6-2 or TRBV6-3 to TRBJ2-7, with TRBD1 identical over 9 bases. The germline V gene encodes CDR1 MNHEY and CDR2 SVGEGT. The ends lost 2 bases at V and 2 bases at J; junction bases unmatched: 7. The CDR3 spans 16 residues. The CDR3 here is CASSYPAGQGTYEQYV. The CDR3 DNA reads TGTGCCAGCAGTTACCCCGCGGGACAGGGCACCTACGAGCAGTACGTC.

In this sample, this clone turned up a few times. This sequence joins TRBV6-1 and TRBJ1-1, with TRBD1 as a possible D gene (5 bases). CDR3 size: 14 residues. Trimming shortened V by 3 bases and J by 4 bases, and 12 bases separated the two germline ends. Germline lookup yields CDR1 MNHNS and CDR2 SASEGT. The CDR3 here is CASSEYRSGTEAFF. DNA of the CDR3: TGTGCCAGCAGTGAGTACAGGTCTGGCACTGAAGCTTTCTTT.

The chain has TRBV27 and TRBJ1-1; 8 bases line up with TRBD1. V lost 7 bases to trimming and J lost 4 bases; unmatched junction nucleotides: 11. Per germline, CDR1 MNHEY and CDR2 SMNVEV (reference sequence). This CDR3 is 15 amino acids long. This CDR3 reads CASTPVDRGSTEAFF. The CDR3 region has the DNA TGTGCCAGCACCCCCGTCGACAGGGGAAGCACTGAAGCTTTCTTT.

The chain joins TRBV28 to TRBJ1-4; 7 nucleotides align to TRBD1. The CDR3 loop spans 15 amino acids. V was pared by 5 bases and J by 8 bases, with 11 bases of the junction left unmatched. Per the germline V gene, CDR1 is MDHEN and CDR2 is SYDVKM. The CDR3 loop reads CASSTRTGAGEKLFF. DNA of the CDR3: TGTGCCAGCAGTACCCGAACAGGGGCGGGGGAAAAACTGTTTTTT.

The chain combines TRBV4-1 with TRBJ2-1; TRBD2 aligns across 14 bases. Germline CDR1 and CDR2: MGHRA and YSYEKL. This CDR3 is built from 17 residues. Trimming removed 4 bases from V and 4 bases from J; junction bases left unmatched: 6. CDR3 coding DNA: TGCGCCAGCAGCCTCCGACTAGCGGGGGGGCAATACAATGAGCAGTTCTTC. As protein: CASSLRLAGGQYNEQFF.

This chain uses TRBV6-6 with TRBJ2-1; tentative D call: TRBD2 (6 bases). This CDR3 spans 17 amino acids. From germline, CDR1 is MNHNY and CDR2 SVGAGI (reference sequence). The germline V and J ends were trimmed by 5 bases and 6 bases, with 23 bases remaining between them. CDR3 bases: TGTGCCAGCAGTCCCAACTCGGGGGTCGGAATAATCAATGAGCAGTTCTTC. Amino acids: CASSPNSGVGIINEQFF.

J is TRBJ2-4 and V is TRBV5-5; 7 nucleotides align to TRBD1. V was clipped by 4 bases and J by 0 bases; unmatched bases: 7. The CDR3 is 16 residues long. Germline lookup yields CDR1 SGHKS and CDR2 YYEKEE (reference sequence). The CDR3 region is CASSPGQPLAKNIQYF. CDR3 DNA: TGTGCCAGCAGCCCGGGACAGCCCCTAGCCAAAAACATTCAGTACTTC.

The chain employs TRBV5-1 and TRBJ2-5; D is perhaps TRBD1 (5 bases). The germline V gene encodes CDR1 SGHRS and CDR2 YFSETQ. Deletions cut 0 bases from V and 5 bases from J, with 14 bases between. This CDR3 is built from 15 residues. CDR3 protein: CASSLGGAGRETQYF. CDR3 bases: TGCGCCAGCAGCTTGGGGGGCGCAGGGCGGGAGACCCAGTACTTC.

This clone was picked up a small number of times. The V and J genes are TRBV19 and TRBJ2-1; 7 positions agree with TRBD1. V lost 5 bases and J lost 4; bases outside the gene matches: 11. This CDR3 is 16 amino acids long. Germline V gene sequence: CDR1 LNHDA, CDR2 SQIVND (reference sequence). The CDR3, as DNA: TGTGCCAGTAGTGCACGGGACAGTGCCCGTTACAATGAGCAGTTCTTC. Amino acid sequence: CASSARDSARYNEQFF.

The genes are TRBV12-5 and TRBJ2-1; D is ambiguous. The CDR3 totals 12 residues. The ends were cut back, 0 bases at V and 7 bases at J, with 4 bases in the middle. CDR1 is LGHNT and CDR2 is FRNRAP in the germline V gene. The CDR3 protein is CASGLVTNEQFF. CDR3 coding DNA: TGTGCTAGTGGTTTGGTAACGAATGAGCAGTTCTTC.

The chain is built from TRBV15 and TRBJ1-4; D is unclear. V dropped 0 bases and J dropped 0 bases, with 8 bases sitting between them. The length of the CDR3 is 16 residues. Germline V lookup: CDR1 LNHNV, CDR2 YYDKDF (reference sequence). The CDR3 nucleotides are TGTGCCACCAGCAGAGATCCGGAAGCAACTAATGAAAAACTGTTTTTT. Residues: CATSRDPEATNEKLFF.

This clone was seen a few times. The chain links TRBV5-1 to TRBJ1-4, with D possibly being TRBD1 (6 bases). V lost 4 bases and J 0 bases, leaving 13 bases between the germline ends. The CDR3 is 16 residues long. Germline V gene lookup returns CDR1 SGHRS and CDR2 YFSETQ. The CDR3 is CASSTTEGATNEKLFF. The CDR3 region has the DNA TGCGCCAGCAGCACGACAGAGGGGGCAACTAATGAAAAACTGTTTTTT.

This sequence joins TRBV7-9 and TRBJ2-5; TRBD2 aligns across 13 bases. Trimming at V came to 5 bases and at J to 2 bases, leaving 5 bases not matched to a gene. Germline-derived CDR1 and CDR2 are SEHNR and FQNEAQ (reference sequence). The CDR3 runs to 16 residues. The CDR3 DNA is TGTGCCAGCAGCCCGGGACTAGCGGGGAGACAAGAGACCCAGTACTTC. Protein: CASSPGLAGRQETQYF.

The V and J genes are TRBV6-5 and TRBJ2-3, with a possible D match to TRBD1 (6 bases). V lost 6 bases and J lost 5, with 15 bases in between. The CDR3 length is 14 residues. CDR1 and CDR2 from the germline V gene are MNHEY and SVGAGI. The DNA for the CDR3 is TGTGCCAGCAGGGACGACGGGACAAGAGATACGCAGTATTTT. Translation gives CASRDDGTRDTQYF.

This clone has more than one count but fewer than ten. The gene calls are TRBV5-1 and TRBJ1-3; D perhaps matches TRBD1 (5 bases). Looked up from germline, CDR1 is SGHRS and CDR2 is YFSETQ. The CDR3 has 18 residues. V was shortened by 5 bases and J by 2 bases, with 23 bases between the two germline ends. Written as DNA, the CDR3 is TGCGCCAGCAGTAACAGTCCTCCAGGGTATTCTGCTGGAAACACCATATATTTT. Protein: CASSNSPPGYSAGNTIYF.